This T cell receptor beta chain is drawn from a study of T cells after somatic rescue of genetic block. This CDR3 contains 12 residues. The germline V gene has CDR1 SGHVS and CDR2 FQNEAQ. Trimming took 2 bases from V and 5 from J, leaving 7 bases between them. Sequencing used immunoSEQ multiplex PCR; TCRdb keeps in-frame clones, though not all of them. The sample has some 70,000 clones, approximately 91% seen once. The specimen was peripheral blood mononuclear cells (PBMCs). The receptor's source is a man aged 25 to 40. The chain couples TRBV7-8 to TRBJ2-7; D unresolved. The DNA for the CDR3 is TGTGCCAGCAGCTTAATTCGGGACGAGCAGTACTTC. As protein: CASSLIRDEQYF.